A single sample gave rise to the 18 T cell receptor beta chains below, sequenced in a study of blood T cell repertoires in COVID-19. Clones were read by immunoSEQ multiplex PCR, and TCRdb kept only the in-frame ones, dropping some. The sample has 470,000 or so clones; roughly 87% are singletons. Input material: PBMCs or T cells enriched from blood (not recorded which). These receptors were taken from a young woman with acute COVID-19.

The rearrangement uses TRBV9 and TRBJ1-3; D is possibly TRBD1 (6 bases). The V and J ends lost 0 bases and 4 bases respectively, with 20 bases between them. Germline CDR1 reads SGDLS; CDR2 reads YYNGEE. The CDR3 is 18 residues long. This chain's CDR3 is CASSVVGTPGRTGNTIYF. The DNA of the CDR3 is TGTGCCAGCAGCGTAGTGGGGACACCCGGCCGTACGGGAAACACCATATATTTT.

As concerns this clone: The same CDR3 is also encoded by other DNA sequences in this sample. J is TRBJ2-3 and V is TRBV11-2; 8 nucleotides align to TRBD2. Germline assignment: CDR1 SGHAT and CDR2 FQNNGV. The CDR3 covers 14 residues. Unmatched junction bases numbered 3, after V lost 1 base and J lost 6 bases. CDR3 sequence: CASSLAGGRDTQYF. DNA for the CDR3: TGTGCCAGCAGCTTAGCGGGAGGGAGGGATACGCAGTATTTT. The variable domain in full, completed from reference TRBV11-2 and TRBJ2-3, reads EAGVAQSPRYKIIEKRQSVAFWCNPISGHATLYWYQQILGQGPKLLIQFQNNGVVDDSQLPKDRFSAERLKGVDSTLKIQPAKLEDSAVYLCASSLAGGRDTQYFGPGTRLTVL.

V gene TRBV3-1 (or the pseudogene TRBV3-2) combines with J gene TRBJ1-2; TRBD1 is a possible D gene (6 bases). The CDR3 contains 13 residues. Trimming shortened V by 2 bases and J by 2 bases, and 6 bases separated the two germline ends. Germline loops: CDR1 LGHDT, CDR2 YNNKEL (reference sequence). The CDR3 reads CASSQRGNYGYTF. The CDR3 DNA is TGTGCCAGCAGCCAAAGGGGGAACTATGGCTACACCTTC.

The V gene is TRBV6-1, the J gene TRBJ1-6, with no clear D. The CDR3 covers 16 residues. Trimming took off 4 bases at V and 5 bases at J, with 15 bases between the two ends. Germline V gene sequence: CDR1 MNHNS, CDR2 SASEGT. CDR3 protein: CASSGDALGDNSPLHF. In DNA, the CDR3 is TGTGCCAGCAGTGGCGATGCTTTGGGAGATAATTCACCCCTCCACTTT.

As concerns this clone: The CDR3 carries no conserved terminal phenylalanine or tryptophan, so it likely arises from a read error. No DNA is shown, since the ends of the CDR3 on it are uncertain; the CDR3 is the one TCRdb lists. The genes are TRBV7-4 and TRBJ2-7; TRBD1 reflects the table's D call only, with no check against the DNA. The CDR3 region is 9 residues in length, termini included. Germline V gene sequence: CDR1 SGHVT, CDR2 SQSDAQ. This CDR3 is CASSPRESG.

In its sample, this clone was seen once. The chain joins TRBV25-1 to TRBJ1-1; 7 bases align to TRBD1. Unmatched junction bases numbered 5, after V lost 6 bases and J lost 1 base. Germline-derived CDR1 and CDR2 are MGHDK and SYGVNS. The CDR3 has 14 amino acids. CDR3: CASRAGGRNTEAFF. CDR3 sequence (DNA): TGTGCCAGCAGGGCAGGGGGGAGGAACACTGAAGCTTTCTTT.

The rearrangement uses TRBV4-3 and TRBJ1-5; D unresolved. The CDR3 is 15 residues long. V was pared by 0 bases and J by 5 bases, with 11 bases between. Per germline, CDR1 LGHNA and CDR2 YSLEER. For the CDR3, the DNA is TGCGCCAGCAGCCAAGATACCAGAACACATCAGCCCCAGCATTTT. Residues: CASSQDTRTHQPQHF.

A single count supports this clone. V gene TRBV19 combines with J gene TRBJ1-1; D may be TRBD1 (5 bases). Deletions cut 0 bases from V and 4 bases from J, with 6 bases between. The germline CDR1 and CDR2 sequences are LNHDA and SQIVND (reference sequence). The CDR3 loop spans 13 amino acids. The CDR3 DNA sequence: TGTGCCAGTAGTATAGACAGGGCCACTGAAGCTTTCTTT. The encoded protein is CASSIDRATEAFF.

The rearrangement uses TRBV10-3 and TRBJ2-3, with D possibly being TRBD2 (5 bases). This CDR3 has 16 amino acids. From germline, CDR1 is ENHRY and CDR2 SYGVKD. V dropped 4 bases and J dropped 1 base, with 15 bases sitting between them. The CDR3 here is CAISALPGTRTDTQYF. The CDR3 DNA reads TGTGCCATCAGTGCTCTCCCGGGAACCCGCACAGATACGCAGTATTTT.

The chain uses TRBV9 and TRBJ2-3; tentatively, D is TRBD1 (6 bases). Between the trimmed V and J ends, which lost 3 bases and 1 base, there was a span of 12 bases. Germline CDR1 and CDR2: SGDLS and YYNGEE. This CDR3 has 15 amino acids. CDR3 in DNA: TGTGCCAGCAGCGCCCGACAGGAAGGCACAGATACGCAGTATTTT. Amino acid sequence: CASSARQEGTDTQYF.

In DNA form, the CDR3 reads TGTGCCAGCAGCTTAAGTATCGGGTACAATGAGCAGTTCTTC. It codes for CASSLSIGYNEQFF. The rearrangement uses TRBV7-9 and TRBJ2-1; D not certain. Looked up from germline, CDR1 is SEHNR and CDR2 is FQNEAQ (reference sequence). The CDR3 is made up of 14 amino acids. The germline V and J ends were trimmed by 2 bases and 4 bases, with 9 bases remaining between them.

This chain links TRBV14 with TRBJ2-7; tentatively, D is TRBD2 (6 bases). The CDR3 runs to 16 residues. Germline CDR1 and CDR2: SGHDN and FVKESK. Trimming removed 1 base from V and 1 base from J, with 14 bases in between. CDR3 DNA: TGTGCCAGCAGCCAAGGCCAGGGACTTCTATCCTACGAGCAGTACTTC. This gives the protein CASSQGQGLLSYEQYF. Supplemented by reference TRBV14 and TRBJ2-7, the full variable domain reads EAGVTQFPSHSVIEKGQTVTLRCDPISGHDNLYWYRRVMGKEIKFLLHFVKESKQDESGMPNNRFLAERTGGTYSTLKVQPAELEDSGVYFCASSQGQGLLSYEQYFGPGTRLTVT.

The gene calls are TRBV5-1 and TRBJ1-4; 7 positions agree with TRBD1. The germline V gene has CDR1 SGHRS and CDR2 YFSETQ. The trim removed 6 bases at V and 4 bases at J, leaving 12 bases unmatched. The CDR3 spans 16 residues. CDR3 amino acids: CASKKGALPLNEKLFF. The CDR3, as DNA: TGCGCCAGCAAGAAGGGGGCCCTGCCTCTTAATGAAAAACTGTTTTTT.

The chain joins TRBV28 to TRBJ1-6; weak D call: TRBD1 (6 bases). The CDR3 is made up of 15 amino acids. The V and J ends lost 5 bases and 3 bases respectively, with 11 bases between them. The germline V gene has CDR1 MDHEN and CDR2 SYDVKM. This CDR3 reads CASSPRTDYNSPLHF. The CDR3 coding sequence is TGTGCCAGCAGTCCACGGACAGACTATAATTCACCCCTCCACTTT.

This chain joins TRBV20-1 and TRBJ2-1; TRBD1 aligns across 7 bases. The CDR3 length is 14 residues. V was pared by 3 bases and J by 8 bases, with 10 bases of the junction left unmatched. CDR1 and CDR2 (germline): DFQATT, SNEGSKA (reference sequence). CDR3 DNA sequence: TGCAGTGCTAGTGAGGCAGGGGGTCGGGATGAGCAGTTCTTC. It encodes CSASEAGGRDEQFF.

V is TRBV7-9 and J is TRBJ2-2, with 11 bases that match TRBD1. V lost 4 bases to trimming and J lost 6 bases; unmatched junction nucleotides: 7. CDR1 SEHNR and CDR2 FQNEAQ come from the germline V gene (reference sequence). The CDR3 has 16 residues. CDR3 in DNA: TGTGCCAGCAGCTACAGCGGGACAGGGGGTTCCGGGGAGCTGTTTTTT. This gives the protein CASSYSGTGGSGELFF.

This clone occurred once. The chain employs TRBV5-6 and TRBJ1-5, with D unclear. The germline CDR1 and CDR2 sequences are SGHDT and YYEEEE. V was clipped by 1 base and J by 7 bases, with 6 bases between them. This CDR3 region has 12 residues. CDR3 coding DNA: TGTGCCAGCAGCTTGAATGAGCAGCCCCAGCATTTT. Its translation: CASSLNEQPQHF. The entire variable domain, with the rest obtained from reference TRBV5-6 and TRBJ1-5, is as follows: DAGVTQSPTHLIKTRGQQVTLRCSPKSGHDTVSWYQQALGQGPQFIFQYYEEEERQRGNFPDRFSGHQFPNYSSELNVNALLLGDSALYLCASSLNEQPQHFGDGTRLSIL.

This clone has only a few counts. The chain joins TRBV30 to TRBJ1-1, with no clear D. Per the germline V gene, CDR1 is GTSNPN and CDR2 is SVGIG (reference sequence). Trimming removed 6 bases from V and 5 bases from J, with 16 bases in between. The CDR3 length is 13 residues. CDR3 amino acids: CACPRTAGTEAFF. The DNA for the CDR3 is TGTGCCTGTCCACGTACGGCGGGTACTGAAGCTTTCTTT.